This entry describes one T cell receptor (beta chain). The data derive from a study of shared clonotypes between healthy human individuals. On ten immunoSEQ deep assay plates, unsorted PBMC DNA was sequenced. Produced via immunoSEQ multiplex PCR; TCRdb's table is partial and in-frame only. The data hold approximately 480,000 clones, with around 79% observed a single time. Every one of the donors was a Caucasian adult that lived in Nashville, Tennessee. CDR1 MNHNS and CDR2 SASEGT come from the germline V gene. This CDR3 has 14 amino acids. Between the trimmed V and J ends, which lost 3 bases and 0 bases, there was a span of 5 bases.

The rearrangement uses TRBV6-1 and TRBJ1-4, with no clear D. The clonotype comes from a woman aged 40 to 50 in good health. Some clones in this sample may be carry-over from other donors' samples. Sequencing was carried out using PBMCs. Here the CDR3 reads CASSDAATNEKLFF. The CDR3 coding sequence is TGTGCCAGCAGTGATGCGGCAACTAATGAAAAACTGTTTTTT.